The 3 T cell receptor beta chains presented below share a single source sample, sequenced in a study of blood T cell repertoires in COVID-19. Clones were read by immunoSEQ multiplex PCR, and TCRdb kept only the in-frame ones, dropping some. The data hold approximately 260,000 clones, with 70% to 90% observed a single time. Material: peripheral blood. The source of these receptors is a woman aged 70 to 79 with acute or convalescent COVID-19.

This chain joins TRBV19 and TRBJ1-5; 7 bases are a match to TRBD1. Germline trimming cut 7 bases from V and 4 bases from J; bases unmatched to any gene: 4. The CDR3 runs 13 residues. In germline, CDR1 is LNHDA, CDR2 SQIVND (reference sequence). For the CDR3, the DNA is TGTGCCAGTAAGTTGGGACAGAATCAGCCCCAGCATTTT. Encoded protein: CASKLGQNQPQHF.

The chain is built from TRBV5-1 and TRBJ1-4, with D uncertain. The CDR3 is 14 residues long. Trimming shortened V by 1 base and J by 5 bases, and 9 bases separated the two germline ends. Germline CDR1 is SGHRS and CDR2 is YFSETQ. CDR3 sequence (DNA): TGCGCCAGCAGCTTGACTGGTTTAAATGAAAAACTGTTTTTT. It encodes CASSLTGLNEKLFF.

The chain recombines TRBV11-3 with TRBJ2-3; weak D call: TRBD2 (7 bases). The germline gives CDR1 SGHNT, CDR2 YENEEA. V was trimmed by 5 bases and J by 5 bases, leaving 20 bases between them. This CDR3 contains 16 residues. The CDR3 protein is CASSPGAGASQDTQYF. The CDR3 nucleotides are TGTGCCAGCAGCCCCGGCGCGGGGGCCTCGCAAGATACGCAGTATTTT.